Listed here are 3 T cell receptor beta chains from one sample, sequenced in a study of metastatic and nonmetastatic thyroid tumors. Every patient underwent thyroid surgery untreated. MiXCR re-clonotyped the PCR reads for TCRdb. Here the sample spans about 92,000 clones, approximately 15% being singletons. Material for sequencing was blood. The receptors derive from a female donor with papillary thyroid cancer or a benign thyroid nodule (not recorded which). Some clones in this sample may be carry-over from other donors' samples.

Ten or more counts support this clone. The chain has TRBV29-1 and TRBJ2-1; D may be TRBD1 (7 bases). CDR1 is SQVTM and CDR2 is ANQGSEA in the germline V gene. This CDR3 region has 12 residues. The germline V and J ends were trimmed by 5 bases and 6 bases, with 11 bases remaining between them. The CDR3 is CSVQGGGNEQFF. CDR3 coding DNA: TGCAGCGTTCAGGGGGGTGGCAATGAGCAGTTCTTC.

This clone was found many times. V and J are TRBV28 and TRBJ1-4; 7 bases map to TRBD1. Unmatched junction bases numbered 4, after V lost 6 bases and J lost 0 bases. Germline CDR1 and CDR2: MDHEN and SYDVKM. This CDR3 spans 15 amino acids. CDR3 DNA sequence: TGTGCCAGCAGACAAGGGGGCACAACTAATGAAAAACTGTTTTTT. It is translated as CASRQGGTTNEKLFF.

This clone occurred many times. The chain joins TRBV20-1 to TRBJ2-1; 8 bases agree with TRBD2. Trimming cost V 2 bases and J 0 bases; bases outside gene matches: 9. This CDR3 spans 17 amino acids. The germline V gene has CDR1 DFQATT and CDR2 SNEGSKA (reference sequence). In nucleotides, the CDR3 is TGCAGTGCTAGATCCCCTTACGCGGGGGGCTCCTACAATGAGCAGTTCTTC. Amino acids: CSARSPYAGGSYNEQFF.